This T cell receptor (beta chain) is from a study of vaccination and CD4 T cells after COVID-19. This clonotype was counted between two and nine times. What it binds is not known. Sequencing of DNA taken from cultured CD4+ T cells relied on the Oncomine TCR Beta short-read assay. From the PCR reads, TCRdb called clonotypes with MiXCR, one entry per CDR3 protein. Of under 20,000 distinct CDR3 sequences in the sample, around three fifths are singletons; the top ten hold about 7.5%. As to treatment: 10-day PBMC culture with coronavirus spike peptide pools or control peptides (ViraFEST assay). This sequence was found in a human donor who had recovered from COVID-19. The sequencing sample was made of CD4+ T cells from blood, cultured in vitro.

CDR3 in DNA: TGTGCCAGCAGCCTCGGACTAGATTGGAAAGAGACCCAGTACTTC. This encodes CASSLGLDWKETQYF. This chain joins TRBV7-2 and TRBJ2-5; the match to TRBD2 covers 7 bases. Trimming cost V 5 bases and J 3 bases; bases outside gene matches: 9. This CDR3 contains 15 residues. Germline values: CDR1 SGHTA, CDR2 FQGNSA.